These T cell receptor beta chains were read from a single sample in a study of T cells in Graves' hyperthyroidism and ophthalmopathy. TCRdb reprocessed the multiplex PCR reads via MiXCR and lists one record per CDR3 protein. The profile shows 700,000 to 850,000 distinct CDR3 sequences, roughly a third of them singletons. The sequenced sample was blood. These receptors were taken from a woman aged 40 to 50 with Graves' hyperthyroidism. Both conserved end residues are trimmed from each CDR3. The D gene is left open where the match is weak.

J: TRBJ1-1; V: TRBV7-3; D: .; length: 10; CDR3: ASSYLEGEAF
J: TRBJ2-2; V: TRBV7-2; D: .; length: 12; CDR3: ASSSPVLGGELF
J: TRBJ2-5; V: TRBV29-1; D: TRBD1; length: 10; CDR3: SVVDRAETQY
J: TRBJ1-2; V: TRBV29-1; D: .; length: 13; CDR3: SVEDRGKGLYGYT
J: TRBJ1-2; V: TRBV19; D: .; length: 14; CDR3: ASIPTDVGGIYGYT
J: TRBJ2-7; V: TRBV10-3; D: TRBD1; length: 11; CDR3: AIRRQGAYEQY
J: TRBJ1-5; V: TRBV19; D: .; length: 13; CDR3: ASSTGKNSNQPQH
J: TRBJ2-3; V: TRBV7-9; D: TRBD2; length: 14; CDR3: ASTELAGGSTDTQY
J: TRBJ2-5; V: TRBV11-2; D: TRBD1; length: 13; CDR3: ASSPWTGVIETQY
J: TRBJ2-5; V: TRBV12-3/TRBV12-4; D: .; length: 15; CDR3: ASSLWGAGAYQETQY
J: TRBJ1-1; V: TRBV19; D: TRBD1; length: 13; CDR3: ASREKTGEYEGAF
J: TRBJ2-6; V: TRBV6-2/TRBV6-3; D: .; length: 13; CDR3: ASSWTYSGANVLT
J: TRBJ2-5; V: TRBV7-3; D: .; length: 11; CDR3: ASSRGVRETQY
J: TRBJ2-7; V: TRBV7-8; D: TRBD2; length: 13; CDR3: ASSQTGTSGVEQY
J: TRBJ2-6; V: TRBV10-3; D: .; length: 11; CDR3: ASKGIGANVLT
J: TRBJ2-7; V: TRBV9; D: .; length: 15; CDR3: ASSYSTESGDTYEQY
J: TRBJ2-2; V: TRBV4-3; D: .; length: 12; CDR3: ASSQDRYAGELF
J: TRBJ1-2; V: TRBV6-5; D: .; length: 12; CDR3: ASSREDRNYGYT
J: TRBJ1-2; V: TRBV2; D: .; length: 14; CDR3: ASSQDIVQANYGYT
J: TRBJ2-3; V: TRBV24-1; D: .; length: 11; CDR3: ATSDLSPDTQY
J: TRBJ1-1; V: TRBV7-3; D: .; length: 12; CDR3: ASRETTGNTEAF
J: TRBJ2-5; V: TRBV7-3; D: TRBD2; length: 13; CDR3: ASSLMSSGQETQY
J: TRBJ2-3; V: TRBV10-3; D: .; length: 13; CDR3: AISVSLVSTDTQY
J: TRBJ2-6; V: TRBV7-2; D: TRBD1; length: 18; CDR3: ASTEGGAGQDLNGANVLT
J: TRBJ1-5; V: TRBV19; D: TRBD1; length: 12; CDR3: ASSIATGGQPQH
J: TRBJ2-7; V: TRBV7-9; D: .; length: 12; CDR3: ASSLFLADYEQY
J: TRBJ1-1; V: TRBV7-3; D: .; length: 13; CDR3: ASSQDTARGPEAF
J: TRBJ2-3; V: TRBV25-1; D: TRBD2; length: 14; CDR3: ASIDGTSGYTDTQY
J: TRBJ1-3; V: TRBV12-3/TRBV12-4; D: TRBD1; length: 14; CDR3: ASRRGQALGGNTIY
J: TRBJ1-1; V: TRBV24-1; D: TRBD1; length: 14; CDR3: ASSYTPGQGAVDAF
J: TRBJ1-5; V: TRBV10-2; D: .; length: 13; CDR3: ASSDPDLWNQPQH
J: TRBJ1-2; V: TRBV3-1; D: .; length: 14; CDR3: ASSRSGWTEVSGYT
J: TRBJ1-1; V: TRBV24-1; D: TRBD1; length: 12; CDR3: ATSTGGVDTEAF
J: TRBJ2-6; V: TRBV10-3; D: .; length: 19; CDR3: AISESWGSWASPSGANVLT
J: TRBJ2-5; V: TRBV5-6; D: .; length: 14; CDR3: ASSLVGRTLQETQY
J: TRBJ2-2; V: TRBV7-2; D: TRBD1; length: 14; CDR3: ASSLGTGGLSGELF
J: TRBJ1-6; V: TRBV4-1; D: .; length: 14; CDR3: ASSQPYYSYNSPLH
J: TRBJ1-4; V: TRBV4-3; D: .; length: 12; CDR3: ASSLDRINEKLF
J: TRBJ1-1; V: TRBV2; D: .; length: 10; CDR3: AGHMDTTEAF
J: TRBJ1-4; V: TRBV2; D: .; length: 14; CDR3: ASSEGGAAGNEKLF
J: TRBJ1-4; V: TRBV7-9; D: TRBD1; length: 13; CDR3: ASSPEGAANEKLF
J: TRBJ2-7; V: TRBV7-2; D: TRBD1; length: 12; CDR3: ASSRLTGTYEQY
J: TRBJ1-4; V: TRBV10-3; D: .; length: 9; CDR3: AISYNEKLF
J: TRBJ2-2; V: TRBV24-1; D: TRBD1; length: 12; CDR3: ATSEGGATGELF
J: TRBJ1-2; V: TRBV4-3; D: .; length: 13; CDR3: ASSQDYAGTYGYT
J: TRBJ2-5; V: TRBV7-2; D: .; length: 13; CDR3: ASSPLRYGVETQY
J: TRBJ1-1; V: TRBV29-1; D: .; length: 11; CDR3: SVKGDIDTEAF
J: TRBJ2-7; V: TRBV9; D: .; length: 12; CDR3: ASSVEGLWGEQY
J: TRBJ1-3; V: TRBV14; D: TRBD1; length: 13; CDR3: ASNTSRGQGNTIY
J: TRBJ1-4; V: TRBV6-2/TRBV6-3; D: .; length: 17; CDR3: ASSYSIGPGIGTNEKLF
J: TRBJ2-7; V: TRBV20-1; D: .; length: 11; CDR3: SARVGPDYEQY
J: TRBJ1-2; V: TRBV7-8; D: TRBD1; length: 11; CDR3: ASSFQGARGYT
J: TRBJ2-2; V: TRBV5-1; D: TRBD1; length: 13; CDR3: ASSRGTERTGELF
J: TRBJ1-6; V: TRBV4-3; D: TRBD1; length: 13; CDR3: ASSQVTGYNSPLH
J: TRBJ1-2; V: TRBV7-9; D: .; length: 11; CDR3: ASSLGNGYGYT
J: TRBJ1-1; V: TRBV29-1; D: .; length: 11; CDR3: SGQRGENTEAF
J: TRBJ2-7; V: TRBV7-9; D: TRBD1; length: 13; CDR3: ASSLWDRALYEQY